This T cell receptor beta chain comes out of a study of neoadjuvant nivolumab and ipilimumab in lung cancer (dated by TCRdb to about 2020). Study-level background: Intravenous nivolumab was dosed at 3 mg/kg on days 1, 15 and 29, and in the combination arm ipilimumab 1 mg/kg was added on day 1 only. Seven patients had matched pretherapy and resected tumor pairs analyzed, with four treated with nivolumab and three with nivolumab plus ipilimumab. In the trial, around 45 patients with operable NSCLC were treated, of whom approximately 23 were randomized to nivolumab monotherapy and about 20 to nivolumab plus ipilimumab. The primary endpoint of the trial was the rate of major pathologic response (MPR) in the intention-to-treat population of each study arm. The study compared TCR repertoires in pretherapy (baseline) peripheral blood with TCR repertoires in tumors resected at surgery following neoadjuvant immune checkpoint blockade.

Study-level results and caveats: A small number of samples underwent TCR sequencing. From pretherapy to surgery, tumor T-cell richness and clonality increased in three of three dual-therapy tumors but in only two of four nivolumab-treated tumors. No significant correlation was found between TCR clonality and pathologic tumor regression, and only a single major-pathologic-response sample was available for the analysis of TCR clonality versus pathologic tumor regression. Richness in tumors resected after neoadjuvant therapy showed a positive correlation with pretherapy blood TCR richness (Spearman R ~ 0.82). TCR richness and clonality were greater in resected tumors than in tumor-adjacent uninvolved lung, and increases were seen in more dual-therapy-treated tumors.

The sample's time point label, in plain terms: at surgical resection after neoadjuvant nivolumab +/- ipilimumab. Samples were obtained from the phase 2 randomized NEOSTAR trial, in which neoadjuvant nivolumab or nivolumab plus ipilimumab followed by surgery was tested in operable NSCLC. The CDR3 runs 14 amino acids, cysteine and phenylalanine included. The DNA shown is the 42-base CDR3, in frame from base 1. From V the trimming removes 4 bases and from J it removes 10 bases, while the gene matches leave 5 bases of the junction unaccounted for. For CDR1 and CDR2, the germline V gene (reference sequence) lists SGHAT and FQDESV. Points on this clone: Its target antigen remains unknown. There are no base qualities to consult, and no much larger clone falls within one base.

The method was the immunoSEQ multiplex PCR assay. Under the source paper's analysis protocol: Richness and clonality were used to summarize the repertoires, and clones that significantly expanded or contracted between pre- and post-therapy samples were identified. Drawn from immuneACCESS, this table holds only the in-frame rearrangements with V and J called that TCRdb kept. Clones are partly lost; checked studies trace under half to an unresolved V gene and leave the rest unexplained. V, J and clone size were drawn from that table, and D and trimming were deduced from the DNA. The sample table contains tens of thousands of clones; only one count was recorded for 90% of them. The top ten constitute around 4.8% of the sample.

This clonotype was obtained from an adult with non-small cell lung cancer. The input for sequencing was peripheral blood, taken after neoadjuvant nivolumab, alone or with ipilimumab, at or shortly before surgery. The chain employs TRBV11-1 and TRBJ1-6, with 9 bases matching TRBD1. The nucleotide sequence reads TGTGCCAGCAGCTCACAGGGGGCGGAATCACCCCTCCACTTT. It is translated as CASSSQGAESPLHF.